This T cell receptor beta chain was sequenced during a study of control samples from healthy donors and cancer patients. TCRdb's table, derived via immunoSEQ multiplex PCR, lists solely in-frame clones and lacks some. The sample records about 120,000 clones, 88% being singletons. The material sequenced was blood. The clonotype comes from a man aged 35-49 years in good health.

CDR3 amino acids: CATSRDHRVRSTNEKLFF. The CDR3 bases are TGTGCCACCAGCAGAGACCACAGGGTGCGGTCAACTAATGAAAAACTGTTTTTT. This chain joins TRBV15 and TRBJ1-4; a possible D gene is TRBD1 (6 bases). V lost 0 bases, J lost 0 bases, and 14 bases lay in between. Germline V gene data show CDR1 as LNHNV and CDR2 as YYDKDF (reference sequence). The length of the CDR3 is 18 residues.